Listed here are 2 T cell receptor beta chains from one sample, sequenced in a study of T cells in Graves' hyperthyroidism and ophthalmopathy (dated by TCRdb to the late 2010s). Libraries came from multiplex PCR. TCRdb records Illumina HiSeq 2000 as the sequencer. The TCR beta CDR3 regions were amplified from RNA transcripts. For the first round of RT-PCR on the TCR CDR3, the HTBI primer set was used together with the Qiagen OneStep RT-PCR kit. The public reads were reanalyzed by TCRdb: fastp trimming at Q25, MiXCR alignment, in-frame beta chains only. Rows are combined by CDR3 protein, so each entry shows the most common genes and DNA. The sample profile shows hundreds of thousands of distinct CDR3 sequences; 11% to 15% of them were found once. Of the sample, roughly 5.5% falls within the top ten clones. Sequencing was performed on blood. The receptors were gathered from a woman under 40 with Graves' hyperthyroidism that later progressed to Graves' ophthalmopathy.

Many counts were recorded for this clonotype. The chain has TRBV2 and TRBJ2-1; unclear D gene. This CDR3 is 10 amino acids long. Germline-derived CDR1 and CDR2 are SNHLY and FYNNEI. Deletions cut 9 bases from V and 5 bases from J, with 5 bases between. The CDR3 reads CARRNNEQFF. As DNA, the CDR3 is TGTGCCAGAAGGAACAATGAGCAGTTCTTC.

This clonotype appeared many times. The chain links TRBV2 to TRBJ2-1; no definite D call. CDR3 size: 15 residues. Germline V gives CDR1 SNHLY, CDR2 FYNNEI. Trimming removed 4 bases at V and 1 base at J, with 11 bases between. DNA of the CDR3: TGTGCCAGCAGTGGGGGTCCCGGTTCCTACAATGAGCAGTTCTTC. It encodes CASSGGPGSYNEQFF. Together with reference TRBV2 and TRBJ2-1, the CDR3 gives the full variable domain: EPEVTQTPSHQVTQMGQEVILRCVPISNHLYFYWYRQILGQKVEFLVSFYNNEISEKSEIFDDQFSVERPDGSNFTLKIRSTKLEDSAMYFCASSGGPGSYNEQFFGPGTRLTVL.